The 5 T cell receptor beta chains listed next were all sequenced from one sample in a study of blood T cell repertoires in COVID-19. Only in-frame clones appear in the TCRdb table, and some are missing; sequencing was by immunoSEQ multiplex PCR. The data hold hundreds of thousands of clones, with roughly nine tenths observed a single time. The specimen sequenced was peripheral blood. Source of these receptors: a man aged 18-30 years with COVID-19, enrolled during active disease.

This chain links TRBV30 with TRBJ2-1; 10 nucleotides align to TRBD2. The CDR3 consists of 15 residues. From germline, CDR1 is GTSNPN and CDR2 SVGIG (reference sequence). V shed 1 base and J 2 bases; nucleotides not matched to a gene: 2. The CDR3 sequence is CAWSAGLAAYNEQFF. The CDR3 region has the DNA TGTGCCTGGAGTGCCGGACTAGCGGCCTACAATGAGCAGTTCTTC.

This clone has just a few counts. The chain recombines TRBV7-9 with TRBJ2-2, with 8 bases lining up with TRBD2. Per the germline V gene, CDR1 is SEHNR and CDR2 is FQNEAQ (reference sequence). V dropped 0 bases and J dropped 7; count of bases not matched to a gene: 4. The CDR3 is 15 amino acids. This chain's CDR3 is CASSLAGGGFGELFF. The CDR3 region has the DNA TGTGCCAGCAGCTTAGCTGGCGGGGGGTTCGGGGAGCTGTTTTTT.

V gene TRBV24-1 combines with J gene TRBJ2-3, with TRBD1 matching 10 bases. Germline lookup yields CDR1 KGHDR and CDR2 SFDVKD. The ends lost 3 bases at V and 1 base at J; junction bases unmatched: 12. This CDR3 is 19 amino acids long. The CDR3 here is CATSDPASGTGAGTDTQYF. Written as DNA, the CDR3 is TGTGCCACCAGTGATCCCGCCTCCGGGACAGGGGCCGGCACAGATACGCAGTATTTT.

The J gene is TRBJ1-1, the V gene TRBV10-3, with no clear D. Germline loops: CDR1 ENHRY, CDR2 SYGVKD. V gave up 8 bases and J gave up 0 bases, with 10 bases separating them. The CDR3 has 13 residues. The CDR3 is CAILARLNTEAFF. The CDR3 nucleotides are TGTGCCATCCTAGCGCGGTTGAACACTGAAGCTTTCTTT.

This clone is a singleton in its sample. J is TRBJ2-1 and V is TRBV10-3; D perhaps matches TRBD2 (5 bases). The CDR3 sequence is 13 residues long. Looked up from germline, CDR1 is ENHRY and CDR2 is SYGVKD. Trimming shortened V by 3 bases and J by 8 bases, and 11 bases separated the two germline ends. DNA of the CDR3: TGTGCCATCAGTGAAGTAGATAGCGATGAGCAGTTCTTC. Translated, it gives CAISEVDSDEQFF.